This is a list of T cell receptor beta chains from one sample in a study of cytomegalovirus exposure and HLA in healthy donors. Clones were sequenced by immunoSEQ multiplex PCR, and TCRdb holds only the in-frame ones, with some missing. This table holds about 220,000 clones, over 65% found once. Sequenced: PBMCs. Receptors were obtained from a man younger than 35 in good health and CMV-seronegative. Both conserved end residues are part of each CDR3. A D gene is named only where the DNA matches it firmly. Part of the rows lack a size; the others show once, few, many or a class for expanded clones.

d_call: NA; v_call: TRBV12-5; j_call: TRBJ1-1; clone_size: few; cdr3_length: 14; cdr3_aa: CASGQGQKNTEAFF; cdr3_nt: TGTGCTAGTGGTCAAGGACAGAAGAACACTGAAGCTTTCTTT
d_call: NA; v_call: TRBV28; j_call: TRBJ1-5; clone_size: NA; cdr3_length: 11; cdr3_aa: CASSLEGTQHF; cdr3_nt: TGTGCCAGCAGTTTGGAGGGAACCCAGCATTTT
d_call: TRBD1; v_call: TRBV19; j_call: TRBJ1-2; clone_size: NA; cdr3_length: 13; cdr3_aa: CASSSTGGGGYTF; cdr3_nt: TGTGCCAGTAGTTCGACAGGGGGAGGTGGCTACACCTTC
d_call: NA; v_call: TRBV6-5; j_call: TRBJ1-3; clone_size: NA; cdr3_length: 16; cdr3_aa: CASSYSKSYSGNTIYF; cdr3_nt: TGTGCCAGCAGTTACTCCAAATCCTACTCTGGAAACACCATATATTTT
d_call: NA; v_call: TRBV10-3; j_call: TRBJ1-1; clone_size: NA; cdr3_length: 15; cdr3_aa: CAISERGGLNTEAFF; cdr3_nt: TGTGCCATCAGTGAGCGGGGGGGATTGAACACTGAAGCTTTCTTT
d_call: NA; v_call: TRBV7-3; j_call: TRBJ2-7; clone_size: NA; cdr3_length: 13; cdr3_aa: CASSLTGGDEQYF; cdr3_nt: TGTGCCAGCAGCTTAACCGGCGGTGACGAGCAGTACTTC
d_call: TRBD2; v_call: TRBV29-1; j_call: TRBJ2-1; clone_size: few; cdr3_length: 14; cdr3_aa: CSAGLAGVDNEQFF; cdr3_nt: TGCAGCGCTGGTCTAGCGGGAGTAGACAATGAGCAGTTCTTC
d_call: TRBD2; v_call: TRBV11-2; j_call: TRBJ2-2; clone_size: NA; cdr3_length: 16; cdr3_aa: CASSARLAANTGELFF; cdr3_nt: TGTGCCAGCAGCGCCCGACTAGCGGCGAACACCGGGGAGCTGTTTTTT
d_call: TRBD1; v_call: TRBV7-9; j_call: TRBJ2-7; clone_size: few; cdr3_length: 16; cdr3_aa: CATSGGQGTAYYEQYF; cdr3_nt: TGTGCCACCTCGGGGGGACAGGGGACCGCGTACTACGAGCAGTACTTC
d_call: NA; v_call: TRBV5-6; j_call: TRBJ2-5; clone_size: once; cdr3_length: 16; cdr3_aa: CASSLRGEKGWETQYF; cdr3_nt: TGTGCCAGCAGCTTGCGCGGGGAGAAGGGATGGGAGACCCAGTACTTC
d_call: TRBD1; v_call: TRBV30; j_call: TRBJ2-2; clone_size: NA; cdr3_length: 13; cdr3_aa: CAWGQGYTGELFF; cdr3_nt: TGTGCCTGGGGACAGGGGTACACCGGGGAGCTGTTTTTT
d_call: TRBD1; v_call: TRBV7-9; j_call: TRBJ2-2; clone_size: NA; cdr3_length: 17; cdr3_aa: CASSLARQGAVTGELFF; cdr3_nt: TGTGCCAGCAGCTTAGCCCGACAGGGGGCAGTCACCGGGGAGCTGTTTTTT
d_call: TRBD2; v_call: TRBV5-1; j_call: TRBJ2-3; clone_size: few; cdr3_length: 14; cdr3_aa: CASSDIAGADTQYF; cdr3_nt: TGCGCCAGCAGCGACATAGCGGGAGCAGATACGCAGTATTTT
d_call: TRBD2; v_call: TRBV5-1; j_call: TRBJ2-7; clone_size: NA; cdr3_length: 17; cdr3_aa: CASSRLAGGLSSYEQYF; cdr3_nt: TGCGCCAGCAGCCGCCTTGCGGGGGGTTTATCCTCCTACGAGCAGTACTTC
d_call: NA; v_call: TRBV2; j_call: TRBJ1-1; clone_size: few; cdr3_length: 13; cdr3_aa: CASSVSENTEAFF; cdr3_nt: TGTGCCAGCAGTGTATCAGAGAACACTGAAGCTTTCTTT
d_call: NA; v_call: TRBV4-1; j_call: TRBJ1-1; clone_size: NA; cdr3_length: 15; cdr3_aa: CASSHLGRRDTEAFF; cdr3_nt: TGCGCCAGCAGCCATCTAGGCCGGAGGGACACTGAAGCTTTCTTT
d_call: NA; v_call: TRBV5-1; j_call: TRBJ2-1; clone_size: few; cdr3_length: 14; cdr3_aa: CASRGLADYNEQFF; cdr3_nt: TGCGCCAGCAGGGGATTAGCGGACTACAATGAGCAGTTCTTC
d_call: TRBD2; v_call: TRBV11-2; j_call: TRBJ2-7; clone_size: NA; cdr3_length: 14; cdr3_aa: CATEGLADSYERYF; cdr3_nt: TGTGCCACGGAAGGACTAGCGGACTCCTACGAGCGGTACTTC
d_call: NA; v_call: TRBV25-1; j_call: TRBJ1-2; clone_size: NA; cdr3_length: 13; cdr3_aa: CASREQGFDGYTF; cdr3_nt: TGTGCCAGCAGGGAACAGGGATTTGATGGCTACACCTTC
d_call: TRBD2; v_call: TRBV6-4; j_call: TRBJ2-1; clone_size: few; cdr3_length: 13; cdr3_aa: CASTRENRNEQFF; cdr3_nt: TGTGCCAGCACGCGGGAGAATAGGAATGAGCAGTTCTTC
d_call: NA; v_call: TRBV28; j_call: TRBJ2-7; clone_size: NA; cdr3_length: 13; cdr3_aa: CASLAGTSYEQYF; cdr3_nt: TGTGCCAGCCTCGCCGGGACTTCCTACGAGCAGTACTTC
d_call: NA; v_call: TRBV28; j_call: TRBJ2-2; clone_size: NA; cdr3_length: 17; cdr3_aa: CASSAREGLASTGELFF; cdr3_nt: TGTGCCAGCAGTGCGAGGGAAGGGCTAGCGAGCACCGGGGAGCTGTTTTTT
d_call: NA; v_call: TRBV25-1; j_call: TRBJ1-3; clone_size: once; cdr3_length: 16; cdr3_aa: CASSEVVLSSGNTIYF; cdr3_nt: TGTGCCAGCAGTGAGGTGGTCCTGAGCTCTGGAAACACCATATATTTT
d_call: TRBD2; v_call: TRBV5-1; j_call: TRBJ2-1; clone_size: NA; cdr3_length: 14; cdr3_aa: CASSLVAGGDEQFF; cdr3_nt: TGCGCCAGCAGCTTGGTTGCGGGAGGTGATGAGCAGTTCTTC
d_call: TRBD1; v_call: TRBV27; j_call: TRBJ2-3; clone_size: NA; cdr3_length: 15; cdr3_aa: CASTRGQGRTDTQYF; cdr3_nt: TGTGCCAGCACTCGAGGACAGGGTAGAACAGATACGCAGTATTTT
d_call: TRBD2; v_call: TRBV6-1; j_call: TRBJ2-7; clone_size: NA; cdr3_length: 16; cdr3_aa: CASSEAPGGGSYEQYF; cdr3_nt: TGTGCCAGCAGTGAAGCGCCGGGGGGAGGCTCCTACGAGCAGTACTTC
d_call: NA; v_call: TRBV7-9; j_call: TRBJ2-2; clone_size: NA; cdr3_length: 13; cdr3_aa: CASSDLVTGELFF; cdr3_nt: TGTGCCAGCAGCGATCTAGTCACCGGGGAGCTGTTTTTT
d_call: NA; v_call: TRBV5-1; j_call: TRBJ2-2; clone_size: NA; cdr3_length: 17; cdr3_aa: CASSPYTRLDGTGELFF; cdr3_nt: TGCGCCAGCAGCCCATACACAAGACTAGACGGAACCGGGGAGCTGTTTTTT
d_call: TRBD2; v_call: TRBV6-5; j_call: TRBJ2-1; clone_size: NA; cdr3_length: 15; cdr3_aa: CASIQWGLAPYSQFF; cdr3_nt: TGTGCCAGCATCCAATGGGGACTAGCTCCCTATAGTCAGTTCTTC
d_call: NA; v_call: TRBV2; j_call: TRBJ1-6; clone_size: NA; cdr3_length: 14; cdr3_aa: CASAGGQGGSPLHF; cdr3_nt: TGTGCCAGCGCGGGGGGGCAGGGAGGCTCACCCCTCCACTTT
d_call: NA; v_call: TRBV27; j_call: TRBJ1-5; clone_size: NA; cdr3_length: 15; cdr3_aa: CASSLEAGAYQPQHF; cdr3_nt: TGTGCCAGCAGTTTAGAGGCAGGGGCCTATCAGCCCCAGCATTTT
d_call: NA; v_call: TRBV27; j_call: TRBJ1-1; clone_size: NA; cdr3_length: 15; cdr3_aa: CASRSGATSRTEAFF; cdr3_nt: TGTGCCAGCAGATCTGGGGCCACATCACGTACTGAAGCTTTCTTT
d_call: TRBD1; v_call: TRBV9; j_call: TRBJ2-5; clone_size: NA; cdr3_length: 16; cdr3_aa: CASSVEDRVYQETQYF; cdr3_nt: TGTGCCAGCAGCGTAGAGGACAGGGTCTACCAAGAGACCCAGTACTTC
d_call: TRBD2; v_call: TRBV5-4; j_call: TRBJ2-7; clone_size: NA; cdr3_length: 15; cdr3_aa: CASSLTSGRAYEQYF; cdr3_nt: TGTGCCAGCAGCCTAACTAGCGGGAGGGCCTACGAGCAGTACTTC
d_call: TRBD1; v_call: TRBV5-1; j_call: TRBJ1-2; clone_size: NA; cdr3_length: 13; cdr3_aa: CASSPTGEYGYTF; cdr3_nt: TGCGCCAGCAGCCCGACAGGGGAGTATGGCTACACCTTC
d_call: NA; v_call: TRBV12-5; j_call: TRBJ2-2; clone_size: once; cdr3_length: 15; cdr3_aa: CASGLGGRYTGELFF; cdr3_nt: TGTGCTAGTGGTTTGGGTGGGAGGTACACCGGGGAGCTGTTTTTT
d_call: NA; v_call: TRBV18; j_call: TRBJ1-4; clone_size: few; cdr3_length: 15; cdr3_aa: CASSPSGGSNEKLFF; cdr3_nt: TGTGCCAGCTCACCAAGCGGGGGATCTAATGAAAAACTGTTTTTT
d_call: TRBD2; v_call: TRBV7-9; j_call: TRBJ2-7; clone_size: NA; cdr3_length: 15; cdr3_aa: CASSLAVAGGHEQYF; cdr3_nt: TGTGCCAGCAGCTTAGCGGTAGCGGGGGGTCACGAGCAGTACTTC
d_call: NA; v_call: TRBV11-2; j_call: TRBJ1-5; clone_size: NA; cdr3_length: 13; cdr3_aa: CASSLSGNQPQHF; cdr3_nt: TGTGCCAGCAGCTTATCCGGGAATCAGCCCCAGCATTTT
d_call: TRBD2; v_call: TRBV7-9; j_call: TRBJ2-5; clone_size: NA; cdr3_length: 16; cdr3_aa: CASSSRLAGGQETQYF; cdr3_nt: TGTGCCAGCAGCTCCCGACTAGCGGGAGGACAAGAGACCCAGTACTTC
d_call: NA; v_call: TRBV5-1; j_call: TRBJ1-1; clone_size: NA; cdr3_length: 16; cdr3_aa: CASSSGGRSRNTEAFF; cdr3_nt: TGCGCCAGCAGCTCGGGCGGGCGAAGTAGGAACACTGAAGCTTTCTTT
d_call: NA; v_call: TRBV14; j_call: TRBJ2-7; clone_size: NA; cdr3_length: 14; cdr3_aa: CASSQDSYTYEQYF; cdr3_nt: TGTGCCAGCAGCCAAGATTCCTATACCTACGAGCAGTACTTC
d_call: TRBD2; v_call: TRBV29-1; j_call: TRBJ2-5; clone_size: NA; cdr3_length: 13; cdr3_aa: CSVAGAGKETQYF; cdr3_nt: TGCAGCGTAGCGGGAGCGGGAAAAGAGACCCAGTACTTC
d_call: NA; v_call: TRBV2; j_call: TRBJ2-5; clone_size: NA; cdr3_length: 12; cdr3_aa: CAGRGVEETQYF; cdr3_nt: TGTGCCGGGAGGGGGGTTGAAGAGACCCAGTACTTC
d_call: NA; v_call: TRBV5-1; j_call: TRBJ1-1; clone_size: NA; cdr3_length: 11; cdr3_aa: CASIGNTEAFF; cdr3_nt: TGCGCCAGCATCGGGAACACTGAAGCTTTCTTT
d_call: NA; v_call: TRBV10-3; j_call: TRBJ2-3; clone_size: NA; cdr3_length: 11; cdr3_aa: CAIARADTQYF; cdr3_nt: TGTGCCATCGCTCGGGCAGATACGCAGTATTTT
d_call: NA; v_call: TRBV6-5; j_call: TRBJ2-7; clone_size: NA; cdr3_length: 12; cdr3_aa: CASTGAHYEQYF; cdr3_nt: TGTGCCAGCACTGGGGCGCACTACGAGCAGTACTTC